Listed below are T cell receptor beta chains from one sample, sequenced in a study of blood T cell repertoires in COVID-19. Clones were read by immunoSEQ multiplex PCR, and TCRdb kept only the in-frame ones, dropping some. This table has about 180,000 clones, about 81% appearing once. The source material was peripheral blood. The receptors were sampled from a woman older than 75 with COVID-19, enrolled during active disease. Each CDR3 is given with its conserved first and last residue. The order of the fields is V gene, clone size, CDR3 length, J gene, D gene, CDR3 protein, CDR3 DNA. D genes are given only for firm matches. Not all rows give a size; the values are once, few, many and, for expanded clones, a class.

TRBV5-4,.,12,TRBJ2-7,.,CASSLPGYEQYF,TGTGCCAGCAGCTTACCCGGCTACGAGCAGTACTTC
TRBV19,.,15,TRBJ1-2,.,CASTRRREGVHGYTF,TGTGCCAGTACAAGAAGACGGGAGGGGGTTCATGGCTACACCTTC
TRBV4-1,once,19,TRBJ2-3,TRBD2,CASSQEVIAGGASTDTQYF,TGCGCCAGCAGCCAAGAAGTAATAGCGGGAGGGGCTAGCACAGATACGCAGTATTTT
TRBV19,few,13,TRBJ2-3,.,CASSSPSTDTQYF,TGTGCCAGTAGTTCCCCTAGCACAGATACGCAGTATTTT
TRBV15,once,16,TRBJ1-3,.,CATSRDRGATGNTIYF,TGTGCCACCAGCAGAGATCGGGGGGCCACTGGAAACACCATATATTTT
TRBV4-3,.,13,TRBJ1-2,.,CASSQESGYGYTF,TGCGCCAGCAGCCAAGAAAGCGGGTATGGCTACACCTTC
TRBV5-1,.,15,TRBJ1-6,TRBD1,CASSLEGQGISPLHF,TGCGCCAGCAGCTTGGAGGGACAGGGTATTTCACCCCTCCACTTT
TRBV11-3,once,15,TRBJ2-7,.,CASSLEGLFSSEQYF,TGTGCCAGCAGCTTAGAGGGGCTATTCTCGAGCGAGCAGTACTTC
TRBV5-4,.,18,TRBJ2-5,TRBD2,CASSPRSGLAGEQETQYF,TGTGCCAGCAGCCCTAGAAGCGGTCTAGCGGGAGAACAAGAGACCCAGTACTTC
TRBV24-1,few,19,TRBJ2-3,.,CATSDSLAPTGAYTDTQYF,TGTGCCACCAGTGATTCCTTGGCCCCCACGGGAGCCTACACAGATACGCAGTATTTT
TRBV7-2,.,15,TRBJ1-3,TRBD1,CASSLPTGAGNTIYF,TGTGCCAGCAGCTTACCGACAGGGGCAGGAAACACCATATATTTT
TRBV28,.,15,TRBJ2-7,TRBD2,CASSSPGLATYEQYF,TGTGCCAGCAGTTCACCTGGACTAGCCACCTACGAGCAGTACTTC
TRBV25-1,.,15,TRBJ1-6,TRBD1,CASSEGQGYNSPLHF,TGTGCCAGCAGTGAGGGACAGGGCTATAATTCACCCCTCCACTTT
TRBV6-5,once,14,TRBJ2-7,.,CASSYSGGGYEQYF,TGTGCCAGCAGTTACTCAGGGGGTGGATACGAGCAGTACTTC
TRBV4-1,.,15,TRBJ1-5,.,CASSQDDRFGQPQHF,TGCGCCAGCAGCCAAGATGACAGGTTCGGGCAGCCCCAGCATTTT
TRBV29-1,once,13,TRBJ1-1,.,CSVARSRNTEAFF,TGCAGCGTTGCTCGGTCTAGGAACACTGAAGCTTTCTTT
TRBV28,.,17,TRBJ1-6,.,CASRGRGARSYNSPLHF,TGTGCCAGCCGAGGGCGGGGGGCGAGGTCCTATAATTCACCCCTCCACTTT
TRBV19,.,13,TRBJ1-4,.,CASSIQVNEKLFF,TGTGCCAGTAGTATCCAGGTTAATGAAAAACTGTTTTTT
TRBV19,.,16,TRBJ2-5,TRBD2,CASSLGLAGLYGTQYF,TGTGCCAGTAGCCTCGGACTAGCGGGGTTATATGGGACCCAGTACTTC
TRBV24-1,.,18,TRBJ1-1,.,CATSALMDGGRSNTEAFF,TGTGCCACCAGTGCCCTTATGGACGGGGGGCGGTCGAACACTGAAGCTTTCTTT
TRBV27,once,13,TRBJ2-7,.,CASSLQGFDEQYF,TGTGCCAGCAGTCTACAGGGATTCGACGAGCAGTACTTC
TRBV28,.,16,TRBJ1-1,.,CASSKHLLVMDTEAFF,TGTGCCAGCAGTAAGCACCTCCTAGTTATGGACACTGAAGCTTTCTTT
TRBV28,.,17,TRBJ2-1,.,CASSALQSRTEYNEQFF,TGTGCCAGCAGCGCTCTTCAGTCCCGGACAGAGTACAATGAGCAGTTCTTC
TRBV7-9,.,18,TRBJ2-1,TRBD2,CASSPKPGLAERRVEQFF,TGTGCCAGCAGCCCTAAACCGGGACTAGCGGAGAGAAGGGTCGAGCAGTTCTTC
TRBV29-1,.,14,TRBJ1-1,TRBD1,CSGGQALGNTEAFF,TGCAGCGGTGGACAGGCACTCGGGAACACTGAAGCTTTCTTT
TRBV7-9,many,13,TRBJ1-6,TRBD1,CASSDRVGSPLHF,TGTGCCAGCAGTGACAGGGTTGGCTCACCCCTCCACTTT
TRBV5-1,.,20,TRBJ2-1,TRBD2,CASSLGLAGGHLTPYNEQFF,TGCGCCAGCAGCCTCGGACTAGCGGGAGGGCATCTGACACCCTACAATGAGCAGTTCTTC
TRBV4-2,few,13,TRBJ2-7,.,CASSRTGPYEQYF,TGTGCCAGCAGTCGGACTGGTCCCTACGAGCAGTACTTC
TRBV28,.,13,TRBJ2-7,TRBD2,CATSKTSGSEQYF,TGTGCCACTTCGAAGACTAGCGGGAGCGAGCAGTACTTC
TRBV2,.,16,TRBJ2-7,.,CASSEGGGGGGLGQYF,TGTGCCAGCAGTGAAGGTGGGGGCGGAGGCGGATTAGGGCAGTACTTC
TRBV18,.,16,TRBJ1-1,.,CASSPVRGRLNTEAFF,TGTGCCAGCTCACCCGTGAGGGGGAGATTGAACACTGAAGCTTTCTTT
TRBV27,.,14,TRBJ2-7,TRBD2,CASRPAGGPGEQYF,TGTGCCAGCAGGCCAGCGGGAGGGCCGGGAGAGCAGTACTTC
TRBV10-1,.,16,TRBJ1-4,.,CASSESTGKLCEKLFF,TGCGCCAGCAGTGAGTCCACAGGGAAATTGTGTGAAAAACTGTTTTTT
TRBV4-1,.,16,TRBJ1-2,.,CASSQNVLVGFYGYTF,TGCGCCAGCAGCCAAAATGTTCTCGTCGGTTTTTATGGCTACACCTTC
TRBV11-2,.,15,TRBJ2-7,TRBD2,CASSLDLAGAYEQYF,TGTGCCAGCAGCTTAGACCTAGCGGGGGCCTATGAGCAGTACTTC
TRBV19,.,15,TRBJ2-5,TRBD2,CASSPGLAGMETQYF,TGTGCCAGTAGTCCGGGACTAGCGGGAATGGAGACCCAGTACTTC
TRBV19,few,17,TRBJ2-1,TRBD2,CASSPRTSGSSYNEQFF,TGTGCCAGTAGTCCCCGGACTAGCGGGAGCTCCTACAATGAGCAGTTCTTC
TRBV18,.,12,TRBJ1-1,.,CASSPGATEAFF,TGTGCCAGCTCACCAGGGGCCACTGAAGCTTTCTTT